This T cell receptor (beta chain) was retrieved from a study of T cell responses to AZD1222 COVID-19 vaccine. Overall study results and limits: Repertoires were collected only later (after the peak T cell response had occurred).

On this clone: The target antigen is unknown.

Germline assignment: CDR1 SGDLS and CDR2 YYNGEE. This CDR3 spans 13 amino acids. Trimming stripped 0 bases from V and 5 bases from J, with 8 bases between. Using immunoSEQ multiplex PCR, the repertoire was profiled, and TCRdb retains in-frame clones only, with some absent. The data contain around 120,000 clones, around 89% of them singletons. Specimen: peripheral blood, collected on day 0 of AZD1222 vaccination. The chain has TRBV9 and TRBJ1-1, with unresolved D. The receptor was isolated from an adult in good health. This CDR3 is CASSVGTRTEAFF. The CDR3 DNA follows: TGTGCCAGCAGCGTAGGAACGAGGACTGAAGCTTTCTTT. The complete variable domain, with remaining parts taken from reference TRBV9 and TRBJ1-1, reads DSGVTQTPKHLITATGQRVTLRCSPRSGDLSVYWYQQSLDQGLQFLIQYYNGEERAKGNILERFSAQQFPDLHSELNLSSLELGDSALYFCASSVGTRTEAFFGQGTRLTVV.